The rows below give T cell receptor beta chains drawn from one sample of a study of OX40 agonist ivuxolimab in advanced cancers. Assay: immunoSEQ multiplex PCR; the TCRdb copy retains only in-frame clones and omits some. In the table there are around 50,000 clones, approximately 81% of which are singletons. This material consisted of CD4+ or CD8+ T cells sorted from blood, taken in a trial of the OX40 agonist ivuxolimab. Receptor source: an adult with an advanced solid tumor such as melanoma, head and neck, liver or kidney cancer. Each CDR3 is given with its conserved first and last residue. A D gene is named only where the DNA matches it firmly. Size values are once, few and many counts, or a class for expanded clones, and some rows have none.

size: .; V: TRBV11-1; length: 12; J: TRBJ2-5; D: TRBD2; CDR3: CASSLEGREQYF
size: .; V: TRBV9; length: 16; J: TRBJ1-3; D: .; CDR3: CASSDPPGEAGNTIYF
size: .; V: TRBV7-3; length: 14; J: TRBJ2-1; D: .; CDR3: CASSLFSEYNEQFF
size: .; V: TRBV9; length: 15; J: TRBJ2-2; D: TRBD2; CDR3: CASSVERGGPGELFF
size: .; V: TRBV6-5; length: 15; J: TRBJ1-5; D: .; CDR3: CASSPLSGVDQPQHF
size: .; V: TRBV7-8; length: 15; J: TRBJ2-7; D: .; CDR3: CASSYPDGVPYEQYF
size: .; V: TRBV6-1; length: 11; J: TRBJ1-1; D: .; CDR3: CASTAGTEAFF
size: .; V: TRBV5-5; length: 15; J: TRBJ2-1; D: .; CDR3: CASSLYRASYNEQFF
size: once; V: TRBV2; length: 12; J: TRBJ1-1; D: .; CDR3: CASNKGHTEAFF
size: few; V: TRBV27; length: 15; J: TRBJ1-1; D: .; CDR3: CASSLSLSPYTEAFF
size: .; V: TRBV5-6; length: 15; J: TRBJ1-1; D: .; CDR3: CASSLTGTENTEAFF
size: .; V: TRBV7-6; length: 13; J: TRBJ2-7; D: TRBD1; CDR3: CASSLGTGIEQYF
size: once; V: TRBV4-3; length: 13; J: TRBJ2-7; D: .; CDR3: CASSLGGSYEQYF
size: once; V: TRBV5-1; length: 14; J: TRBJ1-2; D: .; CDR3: CASSLSQGGYGYTF
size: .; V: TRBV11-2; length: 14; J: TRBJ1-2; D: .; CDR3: CASSLAPSNYGYTF
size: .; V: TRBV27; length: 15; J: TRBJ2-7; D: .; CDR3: CASSFRPDSSYEQYF
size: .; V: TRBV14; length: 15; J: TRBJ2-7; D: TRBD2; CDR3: CASSQIGGASYEQYF
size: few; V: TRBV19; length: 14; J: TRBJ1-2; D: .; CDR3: CASSPGQPPYGYTF
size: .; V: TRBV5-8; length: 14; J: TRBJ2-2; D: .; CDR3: CASSSRQYTGELFF
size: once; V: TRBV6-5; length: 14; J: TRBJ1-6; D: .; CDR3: CASSLWQMNSPLHF
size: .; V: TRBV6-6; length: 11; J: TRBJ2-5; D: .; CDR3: CASSGRETQYF
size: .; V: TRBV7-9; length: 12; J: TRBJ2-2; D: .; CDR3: CASYRNTGELFF
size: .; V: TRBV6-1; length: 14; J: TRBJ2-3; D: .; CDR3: CASSGRQFTDTQYF
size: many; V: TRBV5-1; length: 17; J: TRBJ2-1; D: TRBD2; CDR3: CASSFGLAGSSYNEQFF
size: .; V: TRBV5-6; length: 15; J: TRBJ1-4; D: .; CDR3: CASSLGGSTNEKLFF
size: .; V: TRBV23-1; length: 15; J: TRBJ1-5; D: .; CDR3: CASRQTTGTLQPQHF
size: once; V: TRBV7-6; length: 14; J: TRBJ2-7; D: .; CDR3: CASSFNTGFYEQYF
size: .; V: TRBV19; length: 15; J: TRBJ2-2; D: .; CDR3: CASSLRSSDTGELFF
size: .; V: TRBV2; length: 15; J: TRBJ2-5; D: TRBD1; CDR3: CASSARTGGRETQYF
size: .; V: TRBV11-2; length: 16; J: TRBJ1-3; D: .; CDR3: CASSRWSRSSGNTIYF
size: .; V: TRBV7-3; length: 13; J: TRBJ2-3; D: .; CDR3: CASSPGSTDTQYF
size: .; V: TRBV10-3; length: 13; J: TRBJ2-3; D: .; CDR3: CAITLRGTDTQYF
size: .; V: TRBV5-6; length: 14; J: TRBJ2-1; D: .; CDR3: CASSPGPIYNEQFF
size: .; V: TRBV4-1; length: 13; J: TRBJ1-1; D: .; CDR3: CASSQEHGTEAFF
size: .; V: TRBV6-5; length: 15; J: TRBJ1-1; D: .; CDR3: CASSYGGALDTEAFF
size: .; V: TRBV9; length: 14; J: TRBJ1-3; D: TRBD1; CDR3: CASSGTGSGNTIYF
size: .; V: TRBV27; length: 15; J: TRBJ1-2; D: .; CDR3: CASSYGHSYNYGYTF
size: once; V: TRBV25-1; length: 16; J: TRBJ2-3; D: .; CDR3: CASSATQDYSTDTQYF
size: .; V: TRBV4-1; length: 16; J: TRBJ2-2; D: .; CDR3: CASSALDPLNTGELFF
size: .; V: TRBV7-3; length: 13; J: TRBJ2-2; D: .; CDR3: CASSLTGTGELFF
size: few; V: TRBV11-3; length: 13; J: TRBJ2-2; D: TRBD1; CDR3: CASRDRDTGELFF